The TCR beta chain described here comes from a study of blood T cells in healthy people across ages. Study outcomes and limitations: Unsorted PBMC input precluded a conclusive naive versus antigen-experienced comparison.

A few counts support this clonotype. Its cognate antigen is unknown. V was pared by 0 bases and J by 8 bases, with 9 bases between. There are 13 residues in the CDR3. Germline V gives CDR1 SGHRS, CDR2 YFSETQ. Next came a second PCR, run for roughly 6 to 11 cycles, which used a sample-barcoded 5' primer along with a J-beta primer mix. One entry per CDR3 protein, called by TCRdb with MiXCR from the 5' RACE reads. Of 850,000 to 1,300,000 distinct CDR3 sequences listed, 35% to 55% are singletons. This sequence originates from an older woman in good health. What was sequenced was blood. The genes are TRBV5-1 and TRBJ2-1; tentative D call: TRBD1 (6 bases). The CDR3 protein is CASSLVQGDEQFF. The CDR3 bases are TGCGCCAGCAGCTTGGTACAGGGCGATGAGCAGTTCTTC.